This is a list of T cell receptor beta chains from one sample in a study of T cell responses to AZD1222 COVID-19 vaccine. Clones were read by immunoSEQ multiplex PCR, and TCRdb kept only the in-frame ones, dropping some. The profile shows tens of thousands of clones, around 82% of them singletons. This specimen was peripheral blood, taken 28 days after the second AZD1222 dose. The origin of the receptors is an adult who received the AZD1222 COVID-19 vaccine. Both conserved end residues are part of each CDR3. Each record gives: CDR3 length, D gene, clone size, J gene, V gene, CDR3 DNA, CDR3 protein. D genes are given only for firm matches. Not every row has a clone size; where given, it reads once, few, many or a size class.

CDR3 length: 15; D gene: TRBD2; clone size: NA; J gene: TRBJ2-1; V gene: TRBV9; CDR3 DNA: TGTGCCAGCAGCCCACGACTAGCTGGCGCCAATGAGCAGTTCTTC; CDR3 protein: CASSPRLAGANEQFF
CDR3 length: 15; D gene: TRBD2; clone size: once; J gene: TRBJ2-1; V gene: TRBV19; CDR3 DNA: TGTGCCAGTAGTTTGACGGGACTAGCGGCTAATGAGCAGTTCTTC; CDR3 protein: CASSLTGLAANEQFF
CDR3 length: 17; D gene: NA; clone size: NA; J gene: TRBJ1-1; V gene: TRBV29-1; CDR3 DNA: TGCAGCGTTCAACTCTTGGTTGGCCGAAACCTGAATACTGAAGCTTTCTTT; CDR3 protein: CSVQLLVGRNLNTEAFF
CDR3 length: 13; D gene: NA; clone size: NA; J gene: TRBJ2-1; V gene: TRBV7-8; CDR3 DNA: TGTGCCAGCAGCCTAAACAAGTTTAGTGAGCAGTTCTTC; CDR3 protein: CASSLNKFSEQFF
CDR3 length: 16; D gene: TRBD1; clone size: NA; J gene: TRBJ1-5; V gene: TRBV5-6; CDR3 DNA: TGTGCCAGCAGCTTCCAGGGGGCGTGGAACAATCAGCCCCAGCATTTT; CDR3 protein: CASSFQGAWNNQPQHF
CDR3 length: 15; D gene: TRBD1; clone size: NA; J gene: TRBJ1-4; V gene: TRBV19; CDR3 DNA: TGTGCCAGTGGGGCCCCGACAGGGCTAAATGAAAAACTGTTTTTT; CDR3 protein: CASGAPTGLNEKLFF
CDR3 length: 16; D gene: TRBD1; clone size: NA; J gene: TRBJ1-1; V gene: TRBV7-4; CDR3 DNA: TGTGCCAGCAGCCCATCGGACAGGGGCGTGAACACTGAAGCTTTCTTT; CDR3 protein: CASSPSDRGVNTEAFF
CDR3 length: 13; D gene: NA; clone size: NA; J gene: TRBJ2-7; V gene: TRBV12-3/TRBV12-4; CDR3 DNA: TGTGCCAGCAGTCCGGGGGACATCTATGAGCAGTACTTC; CDR3 protein: CASSPGDIYEQYF
CDR3 length: 13; D gene: TRBD2; clone size: NA; J gene: TRBJ2-1; V gene: TRBV29-1; CDR3 DNA: TGCAGCGGCGGCGAGCGGGAGGGCGCTGAGCAGTTCTTC; CDR3 protein: CSGGEREGAEQFF
CDR3 length: 16; D gene: TRBD1; clone size: NA; J gene: TRBJ1-5; V gene: TRBV28; CDR3 DNA: TGTGCCAGCAGTGAAGACAGGGGGAGCAGGGATCAGCCCCAGCATTTT; CDR3 protein: CASSEDRGSRDQPQHF
CDR3 length: 11; D gene: NA; clone size: NA; J gene: TRBJ2-1; V gene: TRBV19; CDR3 DNA: TGTGCCAGTAGCGTAGTCAATGAGCAGTTCTTC; CDR3 protein: CASSVVNEQFF
CDR3 length: 17; D gene: NA; clone size: NA; J gene: TRBJ1-6; V gene: TRBV28; CDR3 DNA: TGTGCCAGCACCTCCTCAACCGGTCGGGGTTTCAATTCACCCCTCCACTTT; CDR3 protein: CASTSSTGRGFNSPLHF
CDR3 length: 15; D gene: NA; clone size: NA; J gene: TRBJ2-3; V gene: TRBV28; CDR3 DNA: TGTGCCAGCCAGTTTATGGGCCAGGTCGGTGCCACGCAGTATTTT; CDR3 protein: CASQFMGQVGATQYF
CDR3 length: 15; D gene: TRBD1; clone size: few; J gene: TRBJ2-1; V gene: TRBV7-3; CDR3 DNA: TGTGCCAGCAGCCCCCAAGGGCGGACAGGAGATGAGCAGTTCTTC; CDR3 protein: CASSPQGRTGDEQFF
CDR3 length: 14; D gene: TRBD1; clone size: NA; J gene: TRBJ1-5; V gene: TRBV28; CDR3 DNA: TGTGCCAGCAGTCCCGGACAGGACAAGGAGCCCCAGCATTTT; CDR3 protein: CASSPGQDKEPQHF
CDR3 length: 16; D gene: NA; clone size: NA; J gene: TRBJ1-1; V gene: TRBV7-8; CDR3 DNA: TGTGCCAGCAGCTTTCTCCCTCTGACTGTGAACACTGAAGCTTTCTTT; CDR3 protein: CASSFLPLTVNTEAFF
CDR3 length: 15; D gene: TRBD2; clone size: once; J gene: TRBJ2-7; V gene: TRBV7-2; CDR3 DNA: TGTGCCAGCACCCCCGTGCGGGAGGGCCTTGGTGAGCAGTACTTC; CDR3 protein: CASTPVREGLGEQYF
CDR3 length: 14; D gene: NA; clone size: NA; J gene: TRBJ2-2; V gene: TRBV19; CDR3 DNA: TGTGCCAGTAAGCCACAGTCGAACACCGGGGAGCTGTTTTTT; CDR3 protein: CASKPQSNTGELFF
CDR3 length: 15; D gene: NA; clone size: NA; J gene: TRBJ2-7; V gene: TRBV6-2/TRBV6-3; CDR3 DNA: TGTGCCAGCAGTTACTCTTCTGGGAATATCTACGAGCAGTACTTC; CDR3 protein: CASSYSSGNIYEQYF
CDR3 length: 12; D gene: NA; clone size: NA; J gene: TRBJ2-2; V gene: TRBV11-2; CDR3 DNA: TGTGCCAGCAGCTTGTTGACCGGGGAGCTGTTTTTT; CDR3 protein: CASSLLTGELFF
CDR3 length: 12; D gene: NA; clone size: NA; J gene: TRBJ2-5; V gene: TRBV24-1; CDR3 DNA: TGTGCCACCAGTAGTGTCCAAGAGACCCAGTACTTC; CDR3 protein: CATSSVQETQYF
CDR3 length: 15; D gene: TRBD1; clone size: few; J gene: TRBJ2-4; V gene: TRBV5-6; CDR3 DNA: TGTGCCAGCAGCGACTCCAGGGGGGCCAAAAACATTCAGTACTTC; CDR3 protein: CASSDSRGAKNIQYF
CDR3 length: 14; D gene: NA; clone size: NA; J gene: TRBJ1-2; V gene: TRBV3-1/TRBV3-2; CDR3 DNA: TGTGCCAGCAGCCTCCGCAGGGGAAACTATGGCTACACCTTC; CDR3 protein: CASSLRRGNYGYTF
CDR3 length: 16; D gene: NA; clone size: NA; J gene: TRBJ2-7; V gene: TRBV19; CDR3 DNA: TGTGCCAGTAGTATTCGGGGTTCGATCGTCGGATACGAGCAGTACTTC; CDR3 protein: CASSIRGSIVGYEQYF
CDR3 length: 13; D gene: TRBD1; clone size: NA; J gene: TRBJ2-7; V gene: TRBV6-5; CDR3 DNA: TGTGCCAGCAGGGGACAGGGGGCGGACGAGCAGTACTTC; CDR3 protein: CASRGQGADEQYF
CDR3 length: 12; D gene: NA; clone size: NA; J gene: TRBJ1-5; V gene: TRBV7-2; CDR3 DNA: TGTGCCAGCAGCTTTAACAATCAGCCCCAGCATTTT; CDR3 protein: CASSFNNQPQHF
CDR3 length: 14; D gene: NA; clone size: NA; J gene: TRBJ2-3; V gene: TRBV30; CDR3 DNA: TGTGCCTGGAAACTGGTGGGAGGGGGAGATACGCAGTATTTT; CDR3 protein: CAWKLVGGGDTQYF
CDR3 length: 21; D gene: TRBD2; clone size: few; J gene: TRBJ2-1; V gene: TRBV28; CDR3 DNA: TGTGCCAGCAGTTTAGCAGTCTCGACTAGCGGGAGGATTTTCTCCTACAATGAGCAGTTCTTC; CDR3 protein: CASSLAVSTSGRIFSYNEQFF
CDR3 length: 12; D gene: NA; clone size: NA; J gene: TRBJ2-3; V gene: TRBV24-1; CDR3 DNA: TGTGCCACCAGTGATTTAGTAGATACGCAGTATTTT; CDR3 protein: CATSDLVDTQYF
CDR3 length: 18; D gene: NA; clone size: NA; J gene: TRBJ2-2; V gene: TRBV28; CDR3 DNA: TGTGCCAGCAGTCCCAGGATGCGGCAGGGACCTAACACCGGGGAGCTGTTTTTT; CDR3 protein: CASSPRMRQGPNTGELFF
CDR3 length: 15; D gene: TRBD1; clone size: NA; J gene: TRBJ1-3; V gene: TRBV18; CDR3 DNA: TGTGCCAGCTCACCCCAGGGGGTCCCTGGAAACACCATATATTTT; CDR3 protein: CASSPQGVPGNTIYF
CDR3 length: 18; D gene: NA; clone size: NA; J gene: TRBJ1-5; V gene: TRBV2; CDR3 DNA: TGTGCCAGCAGCCCTTCGGGACAAGCAACTTATAGCAATCAGCCCCAGCATTTT; CDR3 protein: CASSPSGQATYSNQPQHF
CDR3 length: 15; D gene: NA; clone size: NA; J gene: TRBJ2-7; V gene: TRBV15; CDR3 DNA: TGTGCCACCAGCAGAGATTATGAGACAATCTACGAGCAGTACTTC; CDR3 protein: CATSRDYETIYEQYF
CDR3 length: 14; D gene: NA; clone size: NA; J gene: TRBJ2-5; V gene: TRBV7-9; CDR3 DNA: TGTGCCAGCAGCTTAGTTTTAGAGGGGGAGACCCAGTACTTC; CDR3 protein: CASSLVLEGETQYF
CDR3 length: 15; D gene: TRBD1; clone size: NA; J gene: TRBJ1-5; V gene: TRBV10-3; CDR3 DNA: TGTGCCATCAGTGAGCCGGGACAGGGGTCTCAGCCCCAGCATTTT; CDR3 protein: CAISEPGQGSQPQHF
CDR3 length: 12; D gene: NA; clone size: NA; J gene: TRBJ1-1; V gene: TRBV19; CDR3 DNA: TGTGCCAGTTCACATCTAGGTCTTGAAGCTTTCTTT; CDR3 protein: CASSHLGLEAFF
CDR3 length: 14; D gene: NA; clone size: NA; J gene: TRBJ2-7; V gene: TRBV28; CDR3 DNA: TGTGCCAGCAGGGGAACAACAGGGTCCGCCGAGCAGTACTTC; CDR3 protein: CASRGTTGSAEQYF
CDR3 length: 15; D gene: TRBD2; clone size: NA; J gene: TRBJ2-7; V gene: TRBV15; CDR3 DNA: TGTGCCACCAGCAAGGCTCTAGCGGGAGCCTACGAGCAGTACTTC; CDR3 protein: CATSKALAGAYEQYF
CDR3 length: 15; D gene: NA; clone size: NA; J gene: TRBJ2-6; V gene: TRBV5-6; CDR3 DNA: TGTGCCAGCCTCCTGGGCCAGGGTGGGGCCAACGTCCTGACTTTC; CDR3 protein: CASLLGQGGANVLTF
CDR3 length: 13; D gene: NA; clone size: NA; J gene: TRBJ2-7; V gene: TRBV7-8; CDR3 DNA: TGTGCCAGCAGCAACCGGGCTAGCGACGAGCAGTACTTC; CDR3 protein: CASSNRASDEQYF
CDR3 length: 15; D gene: NA; clone size: NA; J gene: TRBJ1-5; V gene: TRBV28; CDR3 DNA: TGTGCCAGCATGGGGGGGGCCCATAGCAATCAGCCCCAGCATTTT; CDR3 protein: CASMGGAHSNQPQHF
CDR3 length: 14; D gene: NA; clone size: NA; J gene: TRBJ2-7; V gene: TRBV5-5; CDR3 DNA: TGTGCCAGCAGCTATCGGACTGGTAACTACGAGCAGTACTTC; CDR3 protein: CASSYRTGNYEQYF
CDR3 length: 15; D gene: NA; clone size: NA; J gene: TRBJ2-1; V gene: TRBV5-1; CDR3 DNA: TGCGCCAGCAGCTCCAGACTGGGCTCCTACAATGAGCAGTTCTTC; CDR3 protein: CASSSRLGSYNEQFF
CDR3 length: 17; D gene: NA; clone size: NA; J gene: TRBJ2-3; V gene: TRBV7-6; CDR3 DNA: TGTGCCAGCAGCTTGTCTGGTAGCGGTAGTAGCACAGATACGCAGTATTTT; CDR3 protein: CASSLSGSGSSTDTQYF
CDR3 length: 13; D gene: NA; clone size: NA; J gene: TRBJ2-7; V gene: TRBV19; CDR3 DNA: TGTGCCAGTAGTCAGGACACTTTCTACGAGCAGTACTTC; CDR3 protein: CASSQDTFYEQYF
CDR3 length: 17; D gene: NA; clone size: NA; J gene: TRBJ1-3; V gene: TRBV4-1; CDR3 DNA: TGCGCCAGCAGCCAAGTTGGTGGTGGAATCTCTGGAAACACCATATATTTT; CDR3 protein: CASSQVGGGISGNTIYF
CDR3 length: 15; D gene: NA; clone size: NA; J gene: TRBJ2-7; V gene: TRBV15; CDR3 DNA: TGTGCCACCAGCAGAGACAGCGGACTGTGGGACGAGCAGTACTTC; CDR3 protein: CATSRDSGLWDEQYF
CDR3 length: 13; D gene: NA; clone size: NA; J gene: TRBJ1-5; V gene: TRBV12-3/TRBV12-4; CDR3 DNA: TGTGCCAGCAGTTTCGAAGGAGGTCAGCCCCAGCATTTT; CDR3 protein: CASSFEGGQPQHF
CDR3 length: 13; D gene: NA; clone size: once; J gene: TRBJ1-6; V gene: TRBV28; CDR3 DNA: TGTGCCAGCAGTCCCAGGGGCAATTCACCCCTCCACTTT; CDR3 protein: CASSPRGNSPLHF
CDR3 length: 12; D gene: NA; clone size: NA; J gene: TRBJ1-1; V gene: TRBV28; CDR3 DNA: TGTGCCAGCAGGCTTATGGACAGAGAAGCTTTCTTT; CDR3 protein: CASRLMDREAFF
CDR3 length: 13; D gene: TRBD2; clone size: NA; J gene: TRBJ2-1; V gene: TRBV28; CDR3 DNA: TGTGCCAGCAGGCTACGGGGGGGGGAGGAGCAGTTCTTC; CDR3 protein: CASRLRGGEEQFF
CDR3 length: 13; D gene: NA; clone size: NA; J gene: TRBJ1-1; V gene: TRBV9; CDR3 DNA: TGTGCCAGCAGCCTTCAATTGAACACTGAAGCTTTCTTT; CDR3 protein: CASSLQLNTEAFF
CDR3 length: 14; D gene: NA; clone size: NA; J gene: TRBJ1-4; V gene: TRBV29-1; CDR3 DNA: TGCAGCGCCCGGCCCGGAACAGGGACTGAAAAACTGTTTTTT; CDR3 protein: CSARPGTGTEKLFF
CDR3 length: 12; D gene: NA; clone size: NA; J gene: TRBJ2-2; V gene: TRBV27; CDR3 DNA: TGTGCCAGCAGCCCTAGCACCGGGGAGCTGTTTTTT; CDR3 protein: CASSPSTGELFF
CDR3 length: 14; D gene: NA; clone size: NA; J gene: TRBJ2-3; V gene: TRBV4-2; CDR3 DNA: TGTGCCAGCAGCCAAGATCGGGGCACAGATACGCAGTATTTT; CDR3 protein: CASSQDRGTDTQYF
CDR3 length: 14; D gene: NA; clone size: NA; J gene: TRBJ1-1; V gene: TRBV28; CDR3 DNA: TGTGCCAGCAGTTTAAAGGTCAGGAACACTGAAGCTTTCTTT; CDR3 protein: CASSLKVRNTEAFF
CDR3 length: 15; D gene: NA; clone size: NA; J gene: TRBJ1-5; V gene: TRBV18; CDR3 DNA: TGTGCCAGCTCACCAAGTCGGCAGGTACATCAGCCCCAGCATTTT; CDR3 protein: CASSPSRQVHQPQHF
CDR3 length: 17; D gene: NA; clone size: NA; J gene: TRBJ2-7; V gene: TRBV28; CDR3 DNA: TGTGCCAGCAGTTTGGATCCAAGAACTAAGAGACAGTTCGAGCAGTACTTC; CDR3 protein: CASSLDPRTKRQFEQYF